Listed below are T cell receptor beta chains from one sample, sequenced in a study of T cells after yellow fever vaccination. TCRdb passed the 5' RACE reads through MiXCR, listing each CDR3 protein once. In the table there are some 240,000 distinct CDR3 sequences, about 5.2% of which are singletons. Specimen: CD4+ T cells sorted from PBMCs, collected on the day of the yellow fever booster vaccination. These receptors all come from a man between 18 and 35 years old who received the YFV17D yellow fever vaccine. Both conserved end residues are part of each CDR3. A D gene is named only where the DNA matches it firmly. Rows may omit the clone size; those that give it use once, few, many or a size class.

J gene,D gene,V gene,clone size,CDR3 protein,CDR3 DNA
TRBJ1-1,.,TRBV10-3,few,CAATRGPSPGTEAFF,TGTGCCGCCACTCGGGGCCCCTCGCCCGGGACTGAAGCTTTCTTT
TRBJ2-3,TRBD2,TRBV9,many,CASSPRGTSGGWDTQYF,TGTGCCAGCAGCCCGAGAGGAACTAGCGGTGGATGGGATACGCAGTATTTT
TRBJ2-3,TRBD1,TRBV5-6,.,CASINRGSTDTQYF,TGTGCCAGCATTAACAGGGGTAGCACAGATACGCAGTATTTT
TRBJ2-3,.,TRBV20-1,.,CSAQKVGTDTQYF,TGCAGTGCCCAAAAGGTGGGCACAGATACGCAGTATTTT
TRBJ2-5,.,TRBV12-3/TRBV12-4,.,CASRTAQGSPQYF,TGTGCCAGCAGGACGGCGCAGGGGTCGCCCCAGTACTTC
TRBJ2-5,.,TRBV7-2,few,CASSLVGAHPETQYF,TGTGCCAGCAGCCTCGTCGGGGCCCATCCAGAGACCCAGTACTTC
TRBJ1-6,.,TRBV7-9,few,CASTRDINSPLHF,TGTGCCAGCACCAGGGACATCAATTCACCCCTCCACTTT
TRBJ1-6,TRBD1,TRBV4-3,few,CASSQARGLSNSPLHF,TGCGCCAGCAGCCAAGCTAGGGGGCTAAGTAATTCACCCCTCCACTTT
TRBJ2-3,TRBD2,TRBV6-5,many,CASSSETSGGLGITQYF,TGTGCCAGCAGTTCCGAGACTAGCGGGGGGCTGGGGATTACGCAGTATTTT
TRBJ2-3,TRBD2,TRBV5-1,many,CASSLSPSGITDTQYF,TGCGCCAGCAGCTTGTCCCCTAGCGGGATCACAGATACGCAGTATTTT
TRBJ2-3,TRBD1,TRBV5-1,many,CASSLPGQSTDTQYF,TGCGCCAGCAGCTTACCGGGACAGTCGACAGATACGCAGTATTTT
TRBJ2-7,TRBD2,TRBV12-3/TRBV12-4,many,CASSLREVAGGGIHEQYF,TGTGCCAGCAGTTTAAGGGAGGTGGCCGGCGGGGGGATCCACGAGCAGTACTTC
TRBJ2-7,.,TRBV6-5,few,CASSPGGASYEQYF,TGTGCCAGCAGCCCCGGGGGTGCCTCCTACGAGCAGTACTTC
TRBJ2-5,TRBD2,TRBV20-1,few,CSATALTSSNGETQYF,TGCAGTGCTACCGCATTGACTAGCAGTAATGGGGAGACCCAGTACTTC
TRBJ1-3,.,TRBV9,.,CASKAGGSSGNTIYF,TGTGCCAGCAAGGCGGGGGGTAGCTCTGGAAACACCATATATTTT
TRBJ1-1,.,TRBV4-3,many,CASSQDRMGGTEAFF,TGCGCCAGCAGCCAAGATCGAATGGGGGGGACTGAAGCTTTCTTT
TRBJ2-5,.,TRBV25-1,.,CASSERRGGETQYF,TGTGCCAGCAGTGAACGCAGGGGCGGAGAGACCCAGTACTTC
TRBJ1-5,.,TRBV28,few,CASSLGQLYQPQHF,TGTGCCAGCAGTTTGGGTCAGCTTTATCAGCCCCAGCATTTT
TRBJ1-2,.,TRBV3-1,few,CASSRRDLGYTF,TGTGCCAGCAGCCGCAGGGATTTAGGCTACACCTTC
TRBJ2-7,.,TRBV27,.,CASSFGQRGYEQYF,TGTGCCAGCAGTTTTGGACAGCGCGGCTACGAGCAGTACTTC
TRBJ1-2,.,TRBV12-3/TRBV12-4,many,CASRGRWVDGYTF,TGTGCCAGCAGGGGGAGGTGGGTAGATGGCTACACCTTC
TRBJ1-5,TRBD1,TRBV19,few,CASSTGGVPVNQPQHF,TGTGCCAGTAGTACAGGGGGGGTCCCTGTCAATCAGCCCCAGCATTTT
TRBJ2-7,.,TRBV19,.,CASSITGIFGYEQYF,TGTGCCAGTAGTATTACAGGGATTTTCGGCTACGAGCAGTACTTC
TRBJ2-3,.,TRBV11-2,few,CASSTEDSLTDTQYF,TGTGCCAGCAGCACAGAGGACAGCCTCACAGATACGCAGTATTTT
TRBJ2-2,.,TRBV7-2,few,CASSLRQGNTGELFF,TGTGCCAGCAGCTTACGTCAAGGGAACACCGGGGAGCTGTTTTTT
TRBJ1-1,.,TRBV28,.,CASIGPGAARGAFF,TGTGCCAGCATCGGGCCGGGAGCGGCACGTGGCGCTTTCTTT
TRBJ1-6,.,TRBV20-1,few,CSARPRGLNSPLHF,TGCAGTGCTAGACCCAGGGGATTAAATTCACCCCTCCACTTT
TRBJ2-6,.,TRBV27,many,CASTLLRTAGANVLTF,TGTGCCAGCACCTTGCTTCGGACGGCTGGGGCCAACGTCCTGACTTTC
TRBJ1-1,TRBD1,TRBV5-1,few,CASSTGGLSMNTEAFF,TGCGCCAGCAGTACAGGGGGCTTAAGTATGAACACTGAAGCTTTCTTT
TRBJ1-5,.,TRBV7-9,.,CASSTDGYSNQPQHF,TGTGCCAGCAGCACAGACGGGTATAGCAATCAGCCCCAGCATTTT
TRBJ2-7,.,TRBV21-1,many,CASNRLGRGTDNGPYEQYF,TGTGCCAGCAACCGCTTAGGCCGCGGGACCGACAACGGCCCCTACGAGCAGTACTTC
TRBJ1-1,TRBD1,TRBV5-4,.,CASSLEGQGNTEAFF,TGTGCCAGCAGCTTGGAGGGACAGGGGAACACTGAAGCTTTCTTT
TRBJ2-5,.,TRBV4-2,many,CASSQGHGGPLETQYF,TGTGCCAGCAGCCAAGGGCATGGGGGGCCCTTGGAGACCCAGTACTTC
TRBJ1-1,.,TRBV7-2,many,CASSRPGSTEAFF,TGTGCCAGCAGCCGACCTGGTAGCACTGAAGCTTTCTTT
TRBJ2-5,TRBD2,TRBV5-1,many,CASTLSGPGETQYF,TGCGCCAGCACCCTTAGCGGGCCTGGAGAGACCCAGTACTTC